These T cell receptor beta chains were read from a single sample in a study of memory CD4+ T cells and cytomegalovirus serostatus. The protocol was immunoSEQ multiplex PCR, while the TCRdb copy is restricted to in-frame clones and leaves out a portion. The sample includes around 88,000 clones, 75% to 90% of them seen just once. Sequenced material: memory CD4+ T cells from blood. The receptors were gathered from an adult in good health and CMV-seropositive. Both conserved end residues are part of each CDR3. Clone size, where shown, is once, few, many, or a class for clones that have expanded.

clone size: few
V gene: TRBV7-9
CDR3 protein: CASSSEYEQYF

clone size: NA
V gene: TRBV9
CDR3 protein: CASSGGGAETEAFF

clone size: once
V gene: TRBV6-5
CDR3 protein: CASSYSGRNTGELFF

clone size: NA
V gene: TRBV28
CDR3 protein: CASSLRGGELFF

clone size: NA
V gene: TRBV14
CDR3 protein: CASSQVPDEQYF

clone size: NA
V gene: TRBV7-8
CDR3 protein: CASSHRQGPVAEAFF

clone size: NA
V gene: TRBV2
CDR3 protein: CASSEPATYTEAFF

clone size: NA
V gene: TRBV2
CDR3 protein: CASIWTGRSGNTIYF

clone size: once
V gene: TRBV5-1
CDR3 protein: CASSLTHNEQFF

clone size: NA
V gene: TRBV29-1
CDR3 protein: CSVGQLLFQGYTF

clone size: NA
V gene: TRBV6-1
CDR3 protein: CASSENEGNQPQHF

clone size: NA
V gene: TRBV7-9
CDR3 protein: CASSSIGGDYNEQFF

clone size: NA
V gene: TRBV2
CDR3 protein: CASNRGEETQYF

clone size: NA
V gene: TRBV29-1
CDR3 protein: CSVRGGWTDTQYF

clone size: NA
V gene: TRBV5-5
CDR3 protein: CASSSGTGDSTDTQYF

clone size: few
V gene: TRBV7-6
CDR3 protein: CASSLEVRGPEKLFF

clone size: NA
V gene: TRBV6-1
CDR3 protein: CASSSRGNQPQHF

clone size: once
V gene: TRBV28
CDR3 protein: CASSAGWGNPGLAGVVGELFF

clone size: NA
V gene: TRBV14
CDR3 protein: CASRQGLAERYEQYF

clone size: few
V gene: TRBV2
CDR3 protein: CASSERGEQFF